Below are 27 T cell receptor beta chains sequenced from a single sample in a study of shared T cell receptors in the human thymus. The assay was immunoSEQ multiplex PCR, and TCRdb's table has in-frame clones only and misses some. The sample includes around 340,000 clones, just under 95% seen only once; the top ten take 0.015% to 0.02%. The sample was thymocytes. All receptors come from a human donor.

V is TRBV28 and J is TRBJ2-2; 9 positions match TRBD1. This CDR3 is built from 16 residues. Trimming removed 5 bases from V and 5 bases from J; junction bases left unmatched: 9. Germline V lookup: CDR1 MDHEN, CDR2 SYDVKM. The CDR3, as DNA: TGTGCCAGCAGTCCACCAGGGACAGGGAGGACCGGGGAGCTGTTTTTT. This encodes CASSPPGTGRTGELFF.

The chain has TRBV2 and TRBJ1-5; the match to TRBD1 covers 11 bases. Losses at the gene ends were 4 bases for V and 9 bases for J; bases not matched to a gene: 11. The CDR3 totals 16 residues. The germline CDR1 and CDR2 sequences are SNHLY and FYNNEI. The CDR3 loop is CASSGGTGGSASPQHF. In nucleotides, the CDR3 is TGTGCCAGCAGTGGGGGGACAGGGGGATCCGCATCGCCCCAGCATTTT.

This chain connects TRBV7-9 to TRBJ1-3; D is unclear. The CDR3 is 12 residues long. Germline V gene sequence: CDR1 SEHNR, CDR2 FQNEAQ (reference sequence). V lost 3 bases to trimming and J lost 5 bases, with 5 bases between them. The CDR3 bases are TGTGCCAGCAGCTTGAAGAGAAACACCATATATTTT. Translation gives CASSLKRNTIYF. The full variable domain, completed using reference TRBV7-9 and TRBJ1-3, is DTGVSQNPRHKITKRGQNVTFRCDPISEHNRLYWYRQTLGQGPEFLTYFQNEAQLEKSRLLSDRFSAERPKGSFSTLEIQRTEQGDSAMYLCASSLKRNTIYFGEGSWLTVV.

J is TRBJ2-3 and V is TRBV7-3, with D perhaps matching TRBD2 (6 bases). The V gene lost 4 bases and the J gene lost 0 bases, with 20 bases spanning the gap. The CDR3 has 18 residues. Germline values: CDR1 SGHTA, CDR2 FQGTGA. The CDR3 bases are TGTGCCAGCAGCTCAAGGGTACGGCGGGGTTCTAGCACAGATACGCAGTATTTT. This gives the protein CASSSRVRRGSSTDTQYF.

V and J are TRBV11-2 and TRBJ1-4; TRBD1 agrees at 9 bases. CDR1 and CDR2 from the germline V gene are SGHAT and FQNNGV. V lost 8 bases to trimming and J lost 6 bases; unmatched junction nucleotides: 10. The CDR3 loop spans 15 amino acids. The CDR3 coding sequence is TGTGCCAGCGGCTCTCTACAGGGGGCGGATGAAAAACTGTTTTTT. This codes for CASGSLQGADEKLFF.

This chain links TRBV28 with TRBJ2-3; 7 nucleotides line up with TRBD2. Germline V lookup: CDR1 MDHEN, CDR2 SYDVKM. CDR3 size: 17 residues. V trimming: 0 bases; J trimming: 5 bases; junction bases outside the gene matches: 11. The DNA for the CDR3 is TGTGCCAGCAGTTTATGGGCTAGCGGTGACGCACAAGATACGCAGTATTTT. Translating gives CASSLWASGDAQDTQYF.

In this sample, this clone turned up once. The chain links TRBV12-2 to TRBJ2-7; whether TRBD2, the table's D call, matches the DNA was not checked. TRBV12-2 is tagged as a pseudogene. The CDR3 contains 18 residues. The CDR3 nucleotides read TGTGCAAGTCGCTTAGGAAGTTTTTCCTGGAGGGGAACCCACGAGCAGTACTTC. It translates to CASRLGSFSWRGTHEQYF.

The chain has TRBV28 and TRBJ1-5; D perhaps matches TRBD1 (5 bases). Germline V gene lookup returns CDR1 MDHEN and CDR2 SYDVKM. There are 17 residues in the CDR3. Trimming removed 3 bases at V and 0 bases at J, with 15 bases between. As DNA, the CDR3 is TGTGCCAGCAGTTTTAGGAAGGGGATGATTAGCAATCAGCCCCAGCATTTT. It encodes CASSFRKGMISNQPQHF.

The chain joins TRBV21-1 to TRBJ2-1; the D call TRBD1 from the table was never checked on the DNA. TRBV21-1 is marked as a pseudogene. The CDR3 runs 14 residues. CDR3 nucleotide sequence: TGTGCCAGCAGCAGAGATACCCAGGGCTATGAGCAGTTCTTC. It encodes CASSRDTQGYEQFF.

V and J are TRBV7-9 and TRBJ2-7, with TRBD2 matching over 10 bases. Germline CDR1 is SEHNR and CDR2 is FQNEAQ (reference sequence). CDR3 size: 16 residues. Unmatched junction bases numbered 8, after V lost 1 base and J lost 5 bases. The CDR3 sequence: CASSLDPAGGPDEQYF. The CDR3 DNA follows: TGTGCCAGCAGCTTAGACCCAGCGGGAGGGCCAGACGAGCAGTACTTC.

V usage is TRBV19 and J usage is TRBJ1-3; D unresolved. Germline values: CDR1 LNHDA, CDR2 SQIVND (reference sequence). V was pared by 0 bases and J by 3 bases, with 9 bases between. The CDR3 extends over 15 amino acids. CDR3 region: CASSIEGKSGNTIYF. The DNA of the CDR3 is TGTGCCAGTAGTATAGAGGGGAAAAGTGGAAACACCATATATTTT.

The chain joins TRBV6-1 to TRBJ1-5; unclear D gene. Germline V gives CDR1 MNHNS, CDR2 SASEGT. V was pared by 3 bases and J by 0 bases, with 12 bases between. The CDR3 has 16 residues. The CDR3 sequence: CASSDPQLYSNQPQHF. In DNA form, the CDR3 reads TGTGCCAGCAGTGATCCCCAATTGTATAGCAATCAGCCCCAGCATTTT.

The chain carries TRBV6-1 and TRBJ2-3; the match to TRBD2 covers 10 bases. Germline CDR1 and CDR2: MNHNS and SASEGT. This CDR3 has 19 amino acids. J lost 0 bases, V lost 0 bases, and 9 bases had no gene match. DNA of the CDR3: TGTGCCAGCAGTGAAGCTTCGAACCAGCGGGAGGGAAGCACAGATACGCAGTATTTT. It specifies CASSEASNQREGSTDTQYF.

Written as DNA, the CDR3 is TGTGCCAGCAGCCCCGGGACTAGCGGGCCCAAAGAGACCCAGTACTTC. Amino acids: CASSPGTSGPKETQYF. V and J are TRBV27 and TRBJ2-5, with 12 positions matching TRBD2. The germline V gene encodes CDR1 MNHEY and CDR2 SMNVEV (reference sequence). Germline trimming cut 6 bases from V and 3 bases from J; bases unmatched to any gene: 8. CDR3 length equals 16 residues.

The J gene is TRBJ2-7, the V gene TRBV28, with TRBD2 as a possible D gene (5 bases). Between the trimmed V and J ends, which lost 7 bases and 6 bases, there was a span of 16 bases. Germline values: CDR1 MDHEN, CDR2 SYDVKM. The CDR3 is 13 residues long. The CDR3 DNA is TGTGCCAGCACGTCGGACTGGTCGAGCGAGCAGTACTTC. Translating it yields CASTSDWSSEQYF.

The chain combines TRBV7-9 with TRBJ1-2; a weak D match, TRBD1 (6 bases). The CDR3 is 15 residues long. The ends were cut back, 5 bases at V and 4 bases at J, with 17 bases in the middle. Per the germline V gene, CDR1 is SEHNR and CDR2 is FQNEAQ (reference sequence). The DNA for the CDR3 is TGTGCCAGCAGCGTTATACGGGGGCCTGTCTATGGCTACACCTTC. It translates to CASSVIRGPVYGYTF.

Comments on this clone: Other DNA sequences in this sample translate to the same CDR3. This chain uses TRBV7-9 with TRBJ1-3; TRBD1 might be the D (5 bases). There are 15 residues in the CDR3. Deletions cut 0 bases from V and 1 base from J, with 7 bases between. Germline values: CDR1 SEHNR, CDR2 FQNEAQ (reference sequence). The CDR3 DNA is TGTGCCAGCAGCTTAGCCCGGGGGTCTGGAAACACCATATATTTT. Its translation: CASSLARGSGNTIYF.

The chain joins TRBV29-1 to TRBJ2-2; 9 bases are shared with TRBD2. The CDR3 covers 15 residues. The V gene's germline CDR1 is SQVTM and CDR2 ANQGSEA. The V gene end was trimmed by 5 bases and the J gene end by 6 bases; junction bases not matched to a gene: 10. This CDR3 reads CSVSSGDGLPGELFF. In DNA, the CDR3 is TGCAGCGTTTCTAGCGGGGATGGATTGCCCGGGGAGCTGTTTTTT.

The chain combines TRBV15 with TRBJ2-3; no clear D gene. The V end was cut by 0 bases, the J end by 3 bases, with 13 bases between. This CDR3 contains 16 residues. Germline loops: CDR1 LNHNV, CDR2 YYDKDF (reference sequence). In DNA form, the CDR3 reads TGTGCCACCAGCAGAGATCTGTGGGGTACGACAGATACGCAGTATTTT. As protein: CATSRDLWGTTDTQYF.

The chain carries TRBV20-1 and TRBJ2-1, with a possible D match to TRBD2 (5 bases). Germline V gene sequence: CDR1 DFQATT, CDR2 SNEGSKA (reference sequence). The CDR3 covers 11 residues. The chain's CDR3 is CGLEGYNEQFF. CDR3 coding DNA: TGCGGGCTAGAGGGTTACAATGAGCAGTTCTTC.

The chain links TRBV7-2 to TRBJ2-7; D may be TRBD1 (5 bases). The germline V gene has CDR1 SGHTA and CDR2 FQGNSA. This CDR3 is 14 amino acids long. V was clipped by 10 bases and J by 2 bases, with 18 bases between them. The CDR3 sequence: CATGPGSKPYEQYF. The CDR3 coding sequence is TGTGCCACAGGGCCAGGGTCGAAACCCTACGAGCAGTACTTC.

The chain employs TRBV25-1 and TRBJ2-7; 10 nucleotides align to TRBD1. V gave up 3 bases and J gave up 1 base; unmatched junction bases: 9. The CDR3 has 17 residues. Germline V lookup: CDR1 MGHDK, CDR2 SYGVNS. The DNA of the CDR3 is TGTGCCAGCAGTGAGCTAAATGGGGACAGGGGATCCTACGAGCAGTACTTC. Its protein product is CASSELNGDRGSYEQYF.

This chain links TRBV5-1 with TRBJ2-7; D may be TRBD1 (5 bases). V was trimmed by 0 bases and J by 1 base, leaving 8 bases between them. Germline V gene sequence: CDR1 SGHRS, CDR2 YFSETQ. The CDR3 extends over 14 amino acids. In nucleotides, the CDR3 is TGCGCCAGCAGCTTGGTACAGGAGTCCTACGAGCAGTACTTC. Residues: CASSLVQESYEQYF. The entire variable domain, with the rest obtained from reference TRBV5-1 and TRBJ2-7, is as follows: KAGVTQTPRYLIKTRGQQVTLSCSPISGHRSVSWYQQTPGQGLQFLFEYFSETQRNKGNFPGRFSGRQFSNSRSEMNVSTLELGDSALYLCASSLVQESYEQYFGPGTRLTVT.

V usage is TRBV5-1 and J usage is TRBJ2-7; 9 bases agree with TRBD2. This CDR3 comprises 18 residues. The V gene end was trimmed by 0 bases and the J gene end by 2 bases; junction bases not matched to a gene: 12. CDR1 SGHRS and CDR2 YFSETQ come from the germline V gene. CDR3 protein: CASSLAGTSSNFTYEQYF. Written as DNA, the CDR3 is TGCGCCAGCAGCTTGGCCGGGACTAGCTCCAATTTTACCTACGAGCAGTACTTC.

This chain links TRBV7-9 with TRBJ2-1; 10 nucleotides agree with TRBD2. V lost 8 bases and J lost 8; bases outside the gene matches: 12. The CDR3 extends over 15 amino acids. Germline CDR1 and CDR2: SEHNR and FQNEAQ (reference sequence). The CDR3 loop reads CASPPNSGRPDEQFF. Written as DNA, the CDR3 is TGTGCCAGCCCCCCAAATAGCGGGAGGCCGGATGAGCAGTTCTTC.

This clone has only one observation. The chain has TRBV10-2 and TRBJ2-5; 9 nucleotides line up with TRBD1. Germline trimming cut 10 bases from V and 5 bases from J; bases unmatched to any gene: 11. Germline lookup yields CDR1 WSHSY and CDR2 SAAADI. The length of the CDR3 is 14 residues. The CDR3 loop reads CATEVQGAGETQYF. The DNA of the CDR3 is TGCGCCACCGAGGTACAGGGGGCGGGGGAGACCCAGTACTTC.

This clone is a singleton in its sample. The chain employs TRBV11-2 and TRBJ1-1, with D possibly being TRBD1 (5 bases). Between the trimmed V and J ends, which lost 6 bases and 0 bases, there was a span of 17 bases. Germline CDR1 is SGHAT and CDR2 is FQNNGV. The CDR3 spans 16 residues. CDR3 residues: CASRGTMGWMNTEAFF. The DNA of the CDR3 is TGTGCCAGCAGGGGGACCATGGGTTGGATGAACACTGAAGCTTTCTTT.